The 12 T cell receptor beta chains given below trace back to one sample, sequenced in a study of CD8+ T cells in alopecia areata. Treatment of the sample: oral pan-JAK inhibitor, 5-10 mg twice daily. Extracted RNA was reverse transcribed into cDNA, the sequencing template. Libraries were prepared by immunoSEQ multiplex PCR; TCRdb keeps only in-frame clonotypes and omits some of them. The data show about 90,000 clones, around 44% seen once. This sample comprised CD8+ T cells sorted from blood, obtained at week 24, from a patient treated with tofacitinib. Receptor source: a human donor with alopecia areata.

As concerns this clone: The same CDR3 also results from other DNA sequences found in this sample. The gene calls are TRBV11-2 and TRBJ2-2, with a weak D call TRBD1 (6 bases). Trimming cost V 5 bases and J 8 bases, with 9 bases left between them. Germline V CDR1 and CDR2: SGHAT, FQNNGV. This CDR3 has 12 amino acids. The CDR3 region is CASSPGTGELFF. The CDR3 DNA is TGTGCCAGCAGCCCCGGGACAGGGGAGCTGTTTTTT. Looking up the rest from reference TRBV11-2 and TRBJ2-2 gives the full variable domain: EAGVAQSPRYKIIEKRQSVAFWCNPISGHATLYWYQQILGQGPKLLIQFQNNGVVDDSQLPKDRFSAERLKGVDSTLKIQPAKLEDSAVYLCASSPGTGELFFGEGSRLTVL.

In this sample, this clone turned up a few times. CDR3 sequence reads: CASSLTGGADGYTF. CDR3 DNA: TGTGCCAGTAGTCTGACAGGGGGCGCAGATGGCTACACCTTC. The J gene is TRBJ1-2, the V gene TRBV19; the match to TRBD1 covers 10 bases. CDR3 length: 14 residues. Germline values: CDR1 LNHDA, CDR2 SQIVND (reference sequence). Trimming took 5 bases from V and 6 from J; bases not matched to a gene: 6.

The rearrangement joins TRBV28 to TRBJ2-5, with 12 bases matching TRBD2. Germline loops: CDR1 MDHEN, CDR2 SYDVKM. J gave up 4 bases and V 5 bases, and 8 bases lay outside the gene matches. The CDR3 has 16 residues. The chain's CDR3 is CASSLLLAGGGETQYF. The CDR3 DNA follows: TGTGCCAGCAGTCTACTACTAGCGGGAGGCGGAGAGACCCAGTACTTC.

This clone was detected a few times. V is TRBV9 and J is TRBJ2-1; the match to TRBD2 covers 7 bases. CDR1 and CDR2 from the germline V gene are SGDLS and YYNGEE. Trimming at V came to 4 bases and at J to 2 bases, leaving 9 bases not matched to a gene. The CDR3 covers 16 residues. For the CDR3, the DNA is TGTGCCAGCAGCTTTAGCCTAGCGGAGGCCTACAATGAGCAGTTCTTC. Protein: CASSFSLAEAYNEQFF.

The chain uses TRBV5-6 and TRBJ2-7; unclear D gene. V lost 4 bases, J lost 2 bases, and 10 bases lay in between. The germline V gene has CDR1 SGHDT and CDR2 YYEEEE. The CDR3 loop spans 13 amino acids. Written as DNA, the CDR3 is TGTGCCAGCAGCCCCCCTTATGCCTACGAGCAGTACTTC. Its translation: CASSPPYAYEQYF.

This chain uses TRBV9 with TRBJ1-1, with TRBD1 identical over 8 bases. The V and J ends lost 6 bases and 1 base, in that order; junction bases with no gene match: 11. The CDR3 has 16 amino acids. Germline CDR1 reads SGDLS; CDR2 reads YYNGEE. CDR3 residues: CASTLQSGQANTEAFF. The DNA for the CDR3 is TGTGCCAGCACCCTACAGTCGGGACAGGCGAACACTGAAGCTTTCTTT.

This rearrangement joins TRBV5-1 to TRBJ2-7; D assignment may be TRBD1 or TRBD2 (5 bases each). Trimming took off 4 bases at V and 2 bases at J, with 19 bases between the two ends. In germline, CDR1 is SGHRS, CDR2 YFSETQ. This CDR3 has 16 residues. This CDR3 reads CASSPSSGGITYEQYF. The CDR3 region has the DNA TGCGCCAGCAGCCCATCTAGTGGGGGAATAACCTACGAGCAGTACTTC.

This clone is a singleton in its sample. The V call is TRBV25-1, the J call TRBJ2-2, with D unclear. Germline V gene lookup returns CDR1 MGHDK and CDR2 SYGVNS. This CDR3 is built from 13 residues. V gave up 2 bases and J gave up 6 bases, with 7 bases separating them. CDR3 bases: TGTGCCAGCAGTGAAATCGATCCCGGGGAGCTGTTTTTT. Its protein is CASSEIDPGELFF.

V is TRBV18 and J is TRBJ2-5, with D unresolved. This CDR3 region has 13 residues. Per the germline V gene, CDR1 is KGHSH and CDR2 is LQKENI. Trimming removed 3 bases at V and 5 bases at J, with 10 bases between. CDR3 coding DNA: TGTGCCAGCTCACCCAAAGACCCGGAGACCCAGTACTTC. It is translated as CASSPKDPETQYF.

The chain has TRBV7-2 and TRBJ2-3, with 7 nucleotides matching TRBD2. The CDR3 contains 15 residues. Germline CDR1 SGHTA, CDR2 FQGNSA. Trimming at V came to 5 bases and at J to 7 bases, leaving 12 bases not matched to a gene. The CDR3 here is CASSPAAGDWNTQYF. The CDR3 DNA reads TGTGCCAGCAGCCCCGCTGCGGGAGATTGGAATACGCAGTATTTT.

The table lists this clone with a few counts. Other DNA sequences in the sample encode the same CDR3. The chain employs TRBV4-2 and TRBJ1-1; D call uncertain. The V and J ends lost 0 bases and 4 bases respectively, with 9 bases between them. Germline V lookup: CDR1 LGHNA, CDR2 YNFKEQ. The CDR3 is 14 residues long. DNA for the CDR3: TGTGCCAGCAGCCAAGATCGGGCGGGCACTGAAGCTTTCTTT. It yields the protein CASSQDRAGTEAFF.

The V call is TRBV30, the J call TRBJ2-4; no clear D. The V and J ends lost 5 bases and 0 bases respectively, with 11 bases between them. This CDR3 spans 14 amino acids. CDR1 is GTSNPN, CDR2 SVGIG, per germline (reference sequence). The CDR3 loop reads CAWAAELAKNIQYF. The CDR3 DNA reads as TGTGCCTGGGCTGCAGAACTAGCCAAAAACATTCAGTACTTC.